The 14 T cell receptor beta chains reported below all come from one sample, sequenced in a study of control samples from healthy donors and cancer patients. TCRdb's table, derived via immunoSEQ multiplex PCR, lists solely in-frame clones and lacks some. Here the sample spans about 270,000 clones, approximately 80% being singletons. Specimen: PBMCs. These receptors came from a woman in her fifties or sixties with lung cancer.

This clone was recorded only once. The V gene is TRBV5-1, the J gene TRBJ2-7; D is ambiguous. The V gene lost 3 bases and the J gene lost 1 base, with 14 bases spanning the gap. Germline V gene lookup returns CDR1 SGHRS and CDR2 YFSETQ. The CDR3 is 15 amino acids. The CDR3 reads CASSSRPGSSYEQYF. In DNA form, the CDR3 reads TGCGCCAGCAGCTCCCGCCCTGGTTCGTCCTACGAGCAGTACTTC. Looking up the rest from reference TRBV5-1 and TRBJ2-7 gives the full variable domain: KAGVTQTPRYLIKTRGQQVTLSCSPISGHRSVSWYQQTPGQGLQFLFEYFSETQRNKGNFPGRFSGRQFSNSRSEMNVSTLELGDSALYLCASSSRPGSSYEQYFGPGTRLTVT.

This clone appeared a few times. The V call is TRBV5-6, the J call TRBJ1-2; 7 bases are shared with TRBD1. After removal of 3 bases from V and 5 bases from J, the junction contained 10 bases not matched to a gene. The CDR3 extends over 15 amino acids. CDR1 and CDR2 (germline): SGHDT, YYEEEE. The CDR3 sequence: CASSSPTGNLYGYTF. CDR3 sequence (DNA): TGTGCCAGCAGCTCGCCGACAGGGAACTTGTATGGCTACACCTTC.

The chain joins TRBV7-9 to TRBJ2-2; the D is unclear. CDR3 length: 14 residues. Between the trimmed V and J ends, which lost 5 bases and 1 base, there was a span of 8 bases. Germline V CDR1 and CDR2: SEHNR, FQNEAQ (reference sequence). The CDR3 DNA follows: TGTGCCAGCAGCCCCTACCTGAACACCGGGGAGCTGTTTTTT. As protein: CASSPYLNTGELFF.

The V call is TRBV6-1, the J call TRBJ1-2; D is possibly TRBD1 (6 bases). The V gene lost 0 bases and the J gene lost 8 bases, with 10 bases spanning the gap. The CDR3 totals 13 residues. Germline CDR1 MNHNS, CDR2 SASEGT. The CDR3 bases are TGTGCCAGCAGTGAAGCGGCAGGGGTGGGCTACACCTTC. Translating it yields CASSEAAGVGYTF.

This clone has just a few counts. The gene calls are TRBV12-3 or TRBV12-4 and TRBJ2-2; no firm D call. Trimming took 2 bases from V and 5 from J, leaving 6 bases between them. The CDR3 length is 13 residues. CDR3 in DNA: TGTGCCAGCAGTTTATCCCTAACCGGGGAGCTGTTTTTT. It codes for CASSLSLTGELFF.

J is TRBJ1-6 and V is TRBV6-5; perhaps TRBD1 as D (5 bases). The V end lost 0 bases, the J end lost 10 bases, and 16 bases lay between the germline ends. Germline loops: CDR1 MNHEY, CDR2 SVGAGI. The CDR3 is 16 amino acids. CDR3 in DNA: TGTGCCAGCAGTTACTCGCTGCTCAGGGAAGACTCACCCCTCCACTTT. The encoded protein is CASSYSLLREDSPLHF.

The chain has TRBV27 and TRBJ2-7; 10 bases match TRBD2. CDR3 length: 16 residues. The germline V gene has CDR1 MNHEY and CDR2 SMNVEV (reference sequence). Losses at the gene ends were 5 bases for V and 2 bases for J; bases not matched to a gene: 9. The CDR3 loop is CASSPRTSGTTYEQYF. The CDR3 DNA reads TGTGCCAGCAGTCCGAGGACTAGCGGTACAACCTACGAGCAGTACTTC.

This chain connects TRBV9 to TRBJ2-3; D not resolved. This CDR3 has 15 residues. V lost 0 bases to trimming and J lost 2 bases, with 10 bases between them. The V gene's germline CDR1 is SGDLS and CDR2 YYNGEE. The CDR3 nucleotides are TGTGCCAGCAGCGTAGGGAGCAGATCCACAGATACGCAGTATTTT. Amino acid sequence: CASSVGSRSTDTQYF.

This clone was counted once. The chain has TRBV23-1 and TRBJ1-6; no firm D call. TRBV23-1 is filed as an ORF, its function uncertain. Trimming removed 7 bases from V and 0 bases from J, with 13 bases in between. This CDR3 spans 16 amino acids. CDR3: CASTNEASSYNSPLHF. CDR3 DNA sequence: TGCGCCAGCACTAACGAAGCCAGCTCCTATAATTCACCCCTCCACTTT.

V and J are TRBV5-1 and TRBJ1-4, with 9 positions matching TRBD1. The CDR3 is 14 residues long. CDR1 is SGHRS and CDR2 is YFSETQ in the germline V gene. Trimming removed 5 bases from V and 5 bases from J; junction bases left unmatched: 4. The CDR3 sequence is CASSSGTGNEKLFF. For the CDR3, the DNA is TGCGCCAGCAGTTCCGGGACAGGGAATGAAAAACTGTTTTTT.

This chain joins TRBV13 and TRBJ2-4, with unresolved D. CDR1 PRHDT and CDR2 FYEKMQ come from the germline V gene (reference sequence). This CDR3 is 15 amino acids long. Trimming removed 5 bases from V and 0 bases from J, with 11 bases in between. The CDR3 DNA reads as TGTGCCAGCAGCAATTTGGGGTTAGCCAAAAACATTCAGTACTTC. Translating gives CASSNLGLAKNIQYF. Complete variable domain (other parts from reference TRBV13 and TRBJ2-4): AAGVIQSPRHLIKEKRETATLKCYPIPRHDTVYWYQQGPGQDPQFLISFYEKMQSDKGSIPDRFSAQQFSDYHSELNMSSLELGDSALYFCASSNLGLAKNIQYFGAGTRLSVL.

This clone appeared a few times. The chain couples TRBV7-9 to TRBJ1-6, with 8 bases matching TRBD1. The trim removed 3 bases at V and 10 bases at J, leaving 5 bases unmatched. In germline, CDR1 is SEHNR, CDR2 FQNEAQ (reference sequence). The CDR3 has 14 amino acids. The CDR3 loop is CASSLGQAESPLHF. The CDR3 DNA reads TGTGCCAGCAGCTTGGGACAGGCTGAGTCACCCCTCCACTTT. Filled out from reference TRBV7-9 and TRBJ1-6, the complete variable domain reads DTGVSQNPRHKITKRGQNVTFRCDPISEHNRLYWYRQTLGQGPEFLTYFQNEAQLEKSRLLSDRFSAERPKGSFSTLEIQRTEQGDSAMYLCASSLGQAESPLHFGNGTRLTVT.

The rearrangement uses TRBV6-5 and TRBJ1-1; D is ambiguous. The germline gives CDR1 MNHEY, CDR2 SVGAGI. The CDR3 sequence is 13 residues long. V gave up 10 bases and J gave up 0 bases, with 12 bases separating them. CDR3 region: CATGRSMNTEAFF. CDR3 in DNA: TGTGCCACAGGACGGTCCATGAACACTGAAGCTTTCTTT.

This rearrangement joins TRBV28 to TRBJ2-7; no clear D gene. Germline lookup yields CDR1 MDHEN and CDR2 SYDVKM. V shed 3 bases and J shed 7 bases, with 7 bases lying between them. The CDR3 is 11 residues long. CDR3 in DNA: TGTGCCAGCAGTTTCGAGTGGGAGCAGTACTTC. Its protein is CASSFEWEQYF.